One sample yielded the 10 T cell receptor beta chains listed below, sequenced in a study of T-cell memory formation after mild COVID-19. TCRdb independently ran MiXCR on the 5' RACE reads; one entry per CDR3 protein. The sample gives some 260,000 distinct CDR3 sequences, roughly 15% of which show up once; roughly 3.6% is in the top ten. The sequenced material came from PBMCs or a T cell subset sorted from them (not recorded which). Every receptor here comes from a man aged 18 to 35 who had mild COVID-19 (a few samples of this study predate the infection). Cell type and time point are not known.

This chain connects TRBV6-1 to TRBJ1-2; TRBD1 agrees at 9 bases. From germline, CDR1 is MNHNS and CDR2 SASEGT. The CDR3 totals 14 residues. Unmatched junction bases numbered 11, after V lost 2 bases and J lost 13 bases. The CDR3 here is CASSESGQGIRRTF. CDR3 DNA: TGTGCCAGCAGTGAATCGGGACAGGGAATTAGGCGCACCTTC.

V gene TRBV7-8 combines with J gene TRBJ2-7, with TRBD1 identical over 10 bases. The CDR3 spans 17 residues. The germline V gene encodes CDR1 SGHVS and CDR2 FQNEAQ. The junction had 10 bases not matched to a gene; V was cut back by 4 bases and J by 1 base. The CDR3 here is CASSYRDRGPTSYEQYF. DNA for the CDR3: TGTGCCAGCAGCTACCGGGACAGGGGCCCGACATCCTACGAGCAGTACTTC.

In DNA form, the CDR3 reads TGCGCCAGCAGCCCGGGGGTGAGAGGGGACTCACCCCTCCACTTT. This gives the protein CASSPGVRGDSPLHF. The rearrangement links TRBV5-1 to TRBJ1-6; D possibly corresponds to TRBD1 (5 bases). V was pared by 4 bases and J by 10 bases, with 18 bases between. The CDR3 covers 15 residues. Germline V CDR1 and CDR2: SGHRS, YFSETQ.

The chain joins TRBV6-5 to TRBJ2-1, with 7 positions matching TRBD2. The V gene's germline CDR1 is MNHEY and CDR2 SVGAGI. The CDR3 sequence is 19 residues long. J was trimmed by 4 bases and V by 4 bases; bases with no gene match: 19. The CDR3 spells CASSSAGNRGDSSYNEQFF. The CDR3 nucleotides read TGTGCCAGCAGTTCTGCAGGGAACCGGGGGGACTCGTCTTACAATGAGCAGTTCTTC.

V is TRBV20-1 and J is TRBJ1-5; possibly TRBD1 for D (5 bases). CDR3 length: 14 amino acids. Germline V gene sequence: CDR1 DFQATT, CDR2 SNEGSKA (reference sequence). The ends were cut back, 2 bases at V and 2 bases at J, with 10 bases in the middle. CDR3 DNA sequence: TGCAGTGCTAGACGTGGGGCGCGCAATCAGCCCCAGCATTTT. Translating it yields CSARRGARNQPQHF.

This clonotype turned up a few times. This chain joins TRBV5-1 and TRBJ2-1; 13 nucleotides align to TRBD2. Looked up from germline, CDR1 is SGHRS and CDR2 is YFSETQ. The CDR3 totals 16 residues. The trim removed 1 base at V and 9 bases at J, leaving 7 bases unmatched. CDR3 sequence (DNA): TGCGCCAGCAGCTTGCAACTAGCGGGGGGGCTTACTGAGCAGTTCTTC. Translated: CASSLQLAGGLTEQFF.

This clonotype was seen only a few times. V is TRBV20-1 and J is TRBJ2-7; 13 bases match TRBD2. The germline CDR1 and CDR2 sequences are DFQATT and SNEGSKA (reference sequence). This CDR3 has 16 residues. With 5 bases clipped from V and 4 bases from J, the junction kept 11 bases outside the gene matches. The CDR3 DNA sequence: TGCAGTGCTGGGCGGACTAGCGGGGGCCAAGGATACGAGCAGTACTTC. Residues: CSAGRTSGGQGYEQYF.

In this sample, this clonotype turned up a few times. CDR3 sequence reads: CASSLAGVGEQFF. The CDR3 region has the DNA TGCGCCAGCAGCTTGGCAGGCGTGGGAGAGCAGTTCTTC. The V gene is TRBV5-1, the J gene TRBJ2-1; D ambiguous. Germline loops: CDR1 SGHRS, CDR2 YFSETQ. Between the trimmed V and J ends, which lost 0 bases and 10 bases, there was a span of 11 bases. The CDR3 is made up of 13 amino acids.

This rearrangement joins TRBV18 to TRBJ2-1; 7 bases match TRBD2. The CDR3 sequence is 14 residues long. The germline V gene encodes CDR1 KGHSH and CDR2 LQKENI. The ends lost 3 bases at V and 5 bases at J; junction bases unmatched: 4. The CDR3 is CASSPFRGDNEQFF. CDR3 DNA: TGTGCCAGCTCACCTTTTCGGGGGGACAATGAGCAGTTCTTC.

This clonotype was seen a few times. The CDR3 DNA follows: TGTGCCAGCAGCTTACGCACGCAAGAAAAACTGTTTTTT. Protein sequence: CASSLRTQEKLFF. The chain combines TRBV7-9 with TRBJ1-4; D gene uncertain. The V end was cut by 2 bases, the J end by 8 bases, with 9 bases between. The CDR3 spans 13 residues. From germline, CDR1 is SEHNR and CDR2 FQNEAQ (reference sequence).